The rows below give T cell receptor beta chains drawn from one sample of a study of blood T cell repertoires in COVID-19. Data came from immunoSEQ multiplex PCR; TCRdb stores just in-frame clones and leaves some out. The sample holds roughly 100,000 clones, approximately 79% seen once. The sequencing input was peripheral blood. These receptors originate from a man in his 70s with active or convalescent COVID-19. The CDR3 runs from the conserved cysteine through the conserved F or W. The D gene is left open where the match is weak. Clone size is shown for a subset of rows, as once, few, many or a class of expanded clone.

clone_size cdr3_length j_call d_call v_call cdr3_nt cdr3_aa
- 15 TRBJ1-1 TRBD1 TRBV9 TGTGCCAGCAGCGACGCCGGACAGGGCATTAATGAAGCTTTCTTT CASSDAGQGINEAFF
- 11 TRBJ1-2 - TRBV28 TGTGCCAGCAGTTTACAGGTGGGCTACACCTTC CASSLQVGYTF
- 14 TRBJ1-2 TRBD1 TRBV30 TGTGCCTGGAGTGTACTACAGGGGGCTTATGGCTACACCTTC CAWSVLQGAYGYTF
- 16 TRBJ2-5 TRBD2 TRBV28 TGTGCCAGCAGTTTATCGGGTAGCGGGAGGAAAGAGACCCAGTACTTC CASSLSGSGRKETQYF
few 12 TRBJ1-2 - TRBV5-6 TGTGCCAGCAGCTTGGCCGTGTCTGGCTACACCTTC CASSLAVSGYTF
- 14 TRBJ1-5 TRBD1 TRBV29-1 TGCAGCGTCGCACAGGGGGCCAGCAATCAGCCCCAGCATTTT CSVAQGASNQPQHF
- 13 TRBJ1-1 - TRBV9 TGTGCCAGCAGCCCGACAACTAACACTGAAGCTTTCTTT CASSPTTNTEAFF
- 15 TRBJ2-7 TRBD1 TRBV2 TGTGCCAGCAGTGAGGGGGACAGGGGGCTCTACGAGCAGTACTTC CASSEGDRGLYEQYF
- 15 TRBJ2-7 - TRBV25-1 TGTGCCAGCAGTGAGATGGAGGACTCCAACTACGAGCAGTACTTC CASSEMEDSNYEQYF
- 14 TRBJ1-1 - TRBV28 TGTGCCAGCAGTTCTCGGGAGGTTGTCTCTGAAGCTTTCTTT CASSSREVVSEAFF
- 13 TRBJ2-3 - TRBV5-4 TGTGCCAGCAGCTTGGCTGGCACAGATACGCAGTATTTT CASSLAGTDTQYF
- 15 TRBJ1-3 - TRBV28 TGTGCCAGCAGCCCGCCAGGGATGGGAGGAAACACCATATATTTT CASSPPGMGGNTIYF
- 12 TRBJ2-7 TRBD1 TRBV18 TGTGCCAGCACGGGACAGCCTCGGGAGCAGTACTTC CASTGQPREQYF
- 15 TRBJ1-1 - TRBV5-1 TGCGCCAGCAGCTTGGGCCTCAGGGGTGGCACTGAAGCTTTCTTT CASSLGLRGGTEAFF
- 13 TRBJ1-1 TRBD1 TRBV2 TGTGCCAGCAGCCTTGGACAGGGGAGGGGCGCTTTCTTT CASSLGQGRGAFF
- 15 TRBJ2-2 TRBD1 TRBV6-5 TGTGCCAGCAGCCTAGGGACAGGGAACACCGGGGAGCTGTTTTTT CASSLGTGNTGELFF
- 14 TRBJ1-1 - TRBV6-5 TGTGCCAGCAGTTACTCGACTCGGAACACTGAAGCTTTCTTT CASSYSTRNTEAFF
- 12 TRBJ2-3 - TRBV5-1 TGCGCCAGCAGTCAAACCGGGGATACGCAGTATTTT CASSQTGDTQYF
once 14 TRBJ1-5 - TRBV24-1 TGTGCCACCAGTGACGCCCAGATCAATCAGCCCCAGCATTTT CATSDAQINQPQHF
- 14 TRBJ2-5 - TRBV10-2 TGCGCCAGCAGTAATTTTAGGCAGGGAGAGACCCAGTACTTC CASSNFRQGETQYF
- 13 TRBJ2-3 TRBD1 TRBV6-5 TGTGCCAGCAACAGGGGGCAGGTAGATACGCAGTATTTT CASNRGQVDTQYF
- 17 TRBJ2-6 TRBD2 TRBV12-5 TGTGCTAGCACATCAGCGGGAGGGCTCTCTGGGGCCAACGTCCTGACTTTC CASTSAGGLSGANVLTF
- 12 TRBJ1-1 TRBD1 TRBV3-1/TRBV3-2 TGTGCCAGCAGCCAGGGACAGGGTGAAGCTTTCTTT CASSQGQGEAFF
- 11 TRBJ1-5 - TRBV6-1 TGTGCCAGCAGTGAAGACGGGCCCCAGCATTTT CASSEDGPQHF
- 15 TRBJ1-4 TRBD1 TRBV24-1 TGTGCCACCAGTGATTCAACAGGGGGCGAAGGAAAACTGTTTTTT CATSDSTGGEGKLFF
few 15 TRBJ1-3 - TRBV5-1 TGCGCCAGCAGCTTAACGGGGGACTCTGGAAACACCATATATTTT CASSLTGDSGNTIYF
- 13 TRBJ2-7 - TRBV12-3/TRBV12-4 TGTGCCAGCAGTTTTCATCAGGGAAAGGAGCAGTACTTC CASSFHQGKEQYF
- 17 TRBJ1-3 TRBD1 TRBV28 TGTGCCAGCAGTTTAGTTGAGGGACAGGGGGCTGGAAACACCATATATTTT CASSLVEGQGAGNTIYF
- 15 TRBJ1-6 - TRBV2 TGTGCCAGCAGTGACGGCAGGGTAGGGAATTCACCCCTCCACTTT CASSDGRVGNSPLHF
- 14 TRBJ1-1 - TRBV2 TGTGCCAGCAGCAATTCGGTGTCGAACACTGAAGCTTTCTTT CASSNSVSNTEAFF
few 17 TRBJ1-6 - TRBV2 TGTGCCAGCAGTGAACGGCAGCCCAAGGGGAATAATTCACCCCTCCACTTT CASSERQPKGNNSPLHF
- 16 TRBJ2-7 TRBD2 TRBV10-1 TGCGCCAGCAGTGAGTCGAATATAGCGGGAAGGTACGAGCAGTACTTC CASSESNIAGRYEQYF
- 14 TRBJ1-2 TRBD1 TRBV19 TGTGCCAGTCGACGCCGGGACAGGAGCTATGGCTACACCTTC CASRRRDRSYGYTF
- 15 TRBJ1-1 TRBD1 TRBV19 TGTGCCAGTAGTATGCCGACAGGGTTGGCCACTGAAGCTTTCTTT CASSMPTGLATEAFF
once 15 TRBJ2-1 TRBD2 TRBV7-7 TGTGCCAGCAGCTCGCTAGCGGGAGGGTACAATGAGCAGTTCTTC CASSSLAGGYNEQFF
- 13 TRBJ1-2 - TRBV5-1 TGCGCCAGCAGCGATAGAGATAACTATGGCTACACCTTC CASSDRDNYGYTF
- 15 TRBJ1-1 - TRBV27 TGTGCCAGCAGTTTGGGGCAGGGGTGGAACACTGAAGCTTTCTTT CASSLGQGWNTEAFF
- 16 TRBJ2-5 - TRBV15 TGTGCCACCAGCAGAGAAGGGAGGGGGTACCAAGAGGCCCAGTACTTC CATSREGRGYQEAQYF
- 19 TRBJ2-3 TRBD2 TRBV7-9 TGTGCCAGCAGCCCAGGGACTAGCGGGAGGTCCTCCTCCACAGATACGCAGTATTTT CASSPGTSGRSSSTDTQYF
- 15 TRBJ1-2 TRBD1 TRBV7-9 TGTGCCAGCAGCTCGCCGGGACAGGGGAACTATGGCTACACCTTC CASSSPGQGNYGYTF
- 13 TRBJ1-2 - TRBV7-2 TGTGCCAGCAGCTTAAAAAACAATAATGGCTACACCTTC CASSLKNNNGYTF